This paragraph covers one T cell receptor beta chain sequence. The record originates from a study of blood T cell repertoires in COVID-19. Clones were read by immunoSEQ multiplex PCR, and TCRdb kept only the in-frame ones, dropping some. Found here are hundreds of thousands of clones, over 75% of them singletons; the top ten hold 1.5% to 2.5%. Germline CDR1 KGHDR, CDR2 SFDVKD. The CDR3 contains 15 residues. V trimming: 6 bases; J trimming: 0 bases; junction bases outside the gene matches: 4. Sequencing was done on a sample of PBMCs or T cells enriched from blood (not recorded which). The origin of this receptor is a man in his forties or fifties in a cohort exposed to, infected with or recovered from COVID-19 (not recorded which). The chain links TRBV24-1 to TRBJ2-1, with 7 bases aligning to TRBD2. CDR3: CATSSAGLSYNEQFF. The CDR3 DNA reads TGTGCCACCAGTTCAGCGGGACTCTCCTACAATGAGCAGTTCTTC.